This T cell receptor (beta chain) was sequenced in a study of long-term antiretroviral therapy in people with HIV. Study-level findings and limits: Those clones which expanded before ART made up the dominant part of the repertoire at all time points.

No fewer than two post-ART and no fewer than one pre-ART PBMC samples existed for each donor. Treatment of all HIV participants took place in the United States. The trim removed 4 bases at V and 1 base at J, leaving 5 bases unmatched. In germline, CDR1 is SEHNR, CDR2 FQNEAQ (reference sequence). The length of the CDR3 is 15 residues. Version v3.0 of the immunoSEQ assay was performed at survey level. Generated by immunoSEQ multiplex PCR, the TCRdb table keeps only in-frame clones and is missing some. Of about 23,000 clones in the sample, roughly 87% were seen once. Of note for this clone: The antigen is unknown.

The V gene is TRBV7-9, the J gene TRBJ1-1; 8 bases are shared with TRBD1. The source of this sequence is a man aged 45 to 65 with HIV. The sequencing here drew on unsorted PBMCs, taken 0.3 years after starting antiretroviral therapy. The CDR3 loop is CASSSTGEGNTEAFF. CDR3 nucleotides: TGTGCCAGCAGCTCGACAGGGGAAGGGAACACTGAAGCTTTCTTT.